Shown below are 21 T cell receptor beta chains from a single sample sequenced in a study of CD8 T cells in Susac syndrome. After extraction with the RNeasy kit, about 0.5 to 1 ug of the RNA was reverse transcribed using random hexamers. TCRdb fed the immunoSEQ multiplex PCR reads into MiXCR, producing one record per CDR3 protein. Of around 130,000 distinct CDR3 sequences in the sample, about 90% were seen once. Input material: CD8+ T cells from PBMCs. The receptors originated from a human donor with multiple sclerosis.

This clonotype was observed once. This CDR3 is CASTMDSEKLFF. In DNA, the CDR3 is TGTGCCAGCACTATGGACAGCGAAAAACTGTTTTTT. This chain connects TRBV2 to TRBJ1-4; possible D gene TRBD1, 6 bases. The CDR3 has 12 amino acids. Germline V CDR1 and CDR2: SNHLY, FYNNEI. V was cut by 7 bases and J by 8 bases, with 11 bases left in between. Full variable domain (rest looked up from reference TRBV2 and TRBJ1-4): EPEVTQTPSHQVTQMGQEVILRCVPISNHLYFYWYRQILGQKVEFLVSFYNNEISEKSEIFDDQFSVERPDGSNFTLKIRSTKLEDSAMYFCASTMDSEKLFFGSGTQLSVL.

The chain combines TRBV13 with TRBJ2-1, with a tentative D call TRBD1 (6 bases). Germline CDR1 and CDR2: PRHDT and FYEKMQ (reference sequence). The CDR3 runs 14 residues. Trimming stripped 2 bases from V and 5 bases from J, with 10 bases between. The CDR3 spells CASSLSRGNNEQFF. CDR3 sequence (DNA): TGTGCCAGCAGCTTATCTAGGGGGAACAATGAGCAGTTCTTC.

CDR3 region: CASSFGAEAFF. The CDR3 bases are TGTGCCAGCAGTTTCGGGGCTGAAGCTTTCTTT. The chain joins TRBV27 to TRBJ1-1; the D is unclear. V was cut by 3 bases and J by 6 bases, with 5 bases left in between. The CDR3 covers 11 residues. Germline V gives CDR1 MNHEY, CDR2 SMNVEV (reference sequence).

This chain uses TRBV13 with TRBJ2-3, with 8 bases identical to TRBD2. V shed 5 bases and J 8 bases; nucleotides not matched to a gene: 6. CDR3 size: 13 residues. In germline, CDR1 is PRHDT, CDR2 FYEKMQ (reference sequence). The DNA for the CDR3 is TGTGCCAGCAGCCTGGGACTAGACGGTACGCAGTATTTT. Encoded protein: CASSLGLDGTQYF.

This chain uses TRBV12-3 or TRBV12-4 with TRBJ2-7, with unresolved D. Trimming left V 2 bases short and J 0 bases short, with 8 bases between. This CDR3 has 14 amino acids. The CDR3 nucleotides are TGTGCCAGCAGTTTATCTCCTAGCTCCTACGAGCAGTACTTC. Protein: CASSLSPSSYEQYF.

V usage is TRBV2 and J usage is TRBJ2-1; D not certain. The CDR3 spans 18 residues. V was shortened by 6 bases and J by 5 bases, with 26 bases between the two germline ends. Germline lookup yields CDR1 SNHLY and CDR2 FYNNEI. CDR3 protein: CASRPTSTTTLGDNEQFF. Written as DNA, the CDR3 is TGTGCCAGCAGACCAACCTCAACTACTACGTTGGGCGACAATGAGCAGTTCTTC. Full variable domain (remainder filled in from reference TRBV2 and TRBJ2-1): EPEVTQTPSHQVTQMGQEVILRCVPISNHLYFYWYRQILGQKVEFLVSFYNNEISEKSEIFDDQFSVERPDGSNFTLKIRSTKLEDSAMYFCASRPTSTTTLGDNEQFFGPGTRLTVL.

This clonotype was seen only a few times. The rearrangement joins TRBV4-1 to TRBJ2-1, with D unclear. Trimming cost V 0 bases and J 4 bases, with 13 bases left between them. The CDR3 is made up of 16 amino acids. Looked up from germline, CDR1 is MGHRA and CDR2 is YSYEKL. CDR3 residues: CASSQDSSAYYNEQFF. The CDR3 DNA follows: TGCGCCAGCAGCCAAGATTCGAGCGCATATTACAATGAGCAGTTCTTC.

This clonotype was seen only a few times. This chain links TRBV28 with TRBJ2-7; 7 bases map to TRBD1. Germline assignment: CDR1 MDHEN and CDR2 SYDVKM. V trimming: 4 bases; J trimming: 5 bases; junction bases outside the gene matches: 2. The CDR3 is made up of 12 amino acids. Here the CDR3 reads CASSWTGNEQYF. The CDR3 DNA is TGTGCCAGCAGTTGGACAGGCAACGAGCAGTACTTC.

This chain links TRBV7-9 with TRBJ2-3; 11 bases align to TRBD2. The germline CDR1 and CDR2 sequences are SEHNR and FQNEAQ (reference sequence). With 1 base clipped from V and 2 bases from J, the junction kept 5 bases outside the gene matches. CDR3 length equals 17 residues. The CDR3 reads CASSLGTSGSNTDTQYF. In DNA form, the CDR3 reads TGTGCCAGCAGCTTAGGAACTAGCGGGAGCAACACAGATACGCAGTATTTT.

The chain joins TRBV4-1 to TRBJ1-1; 9 positions agree with TRBD1. The CDR3 loop spans 14 amino acids. The junction had 3 bases not matched to a gene; V was cut back by 0 bases and J by 7 bases. Germline V lookup: CDR1 MGHRA, CDR2 YSYEKL. For the CDR3, the DNA is TGCGCCAGCAGCCAAGAACAGGGGGCGGTTGAAGCTTTCTTT. Translating gives CASSQEQGAVEAFF.

The CDR3 DNA sequence: TGCAGTGCTGCCAGATACGAGCAGTACTTC. Translation gives CSAARYEQYF. V gene TRBV20-1 combines with J gene TRBJ2-7; no clear D. There are 10 residues in the CDR3. The germline V and J ends were trimmed by 5 bases and 4 bases, with 6 bases remaining between them. CDR1 is DFQATT and CDR2 is SNEGSKA in the germline V gene (reference sequence).

The chain carries TRBV30 and TRBJ1-1; D gene unclear. Germline V CDR1 and CDR2: GTSNPN, SVGIG (reference sequence). This CDR3 is built from 13 residues. V was cut by 2 bases and J by 4 bases, with 11 bases left in between. The CDR3 DNA is TGTGCCTGGAGTACCGGGAAGTTCACTGAAGCTTTCTTT. It is translated as CAWSTGKFTEAFF.

The chain carries TRBV30 and TRBJ1-1, with unresolved D. Trimming took off 2 bases at V and 3 bases at J, with 16 bases between the two ends. CDR3 length equals 15 residues. Germline-derived CDR1 and CDR2 are GTSNPN and SVGIG (reference sequence). CDR3 DNA: TGTGCCTGGAGTACGATTTTTCCAGTTTACACTGAAGCTTTCTTT. Its protein product is CAWSTIFPVYTEAFF.

This sequence joins TRBV27 and TRBJ1-2; D unresolved. This CDR3 contains 12 residues. Germline V gene lookup returns CDR1 MNHEY and CDR2 SMNVEV (reference sequence). V was cut by 5 bases and J by 2 bases, with 6 bases left in between. DNA for the CDR3: TGTGCCAGCAGTACAGAAAACTATGGCTACACCTTC. Its translation: CASSTENYGYTF.

The chain recombines TRBV5-6 with TRBJ1-2, with a possible D match to TRBD1 (5 bases). The germline CDR1 and CDR2 sequences are SGHDT and YYEEEE. The V end lost 4 bases, the J end lost 5 bases, and 15 bases lay between the germline ends. The length of the CDR3 is 14 residues. CDR3 amino acids: CASSPPEGRYGYTF. CDR3 sequence (DNA): TGTGCCAGCAGCCCCCCCGAGGGGCGATATGGCTACACCTTC.

V is TRBV6-6 and J is TRBJ1-1; a possible D gene is TRBD1 (5 bases). V lost 0 bases to trimming and J lost 5 bases, with 13 bases between them. This CDR3 has 15 amino acids. Germline V CDR1 and CDR2: MNHNY, SVGAGI (reference sequence). The CDR3 spells CASSYSEGLGTEAFF. CDR3 sequence (DNA): TGTGCCAGCAGTTACTCGGAGGGACTGGGGACTGAAGCTTTCTTT.

The CDR3: CASSSPRPPNNEQFF. The CDR3 bases are TGTGCCAGCAGCTCCCCCCGACCCCCTAACAATGAGCAGTTCTTC. The chain is built from TRBV7-8 and TRBJ2-1; D uncertain. The CDR3 spans 15 residues. The germline V gene encodes CDR1 SGHVS and CDR2 FQNEAQ. Trimming took off 4 bases at V and 5 bases at J, with 15 bases between the two ends.

This rearrangement joins TRBV20-1 to TRBJ1-2; D unresolved. The CDR3 sequence is 10 residues long. Trimming pared 6 bases from V and 8 bases from J, leaving 10 bases between. In germline, CDR1 is DFQATT, CDR2 SNEGSKA (reference sequence). CDR3 region: CSARTKGYTF. CDR3 nucleotide sequence: TGCAGTGCAAGAACAAAGGGCTACACCTTC.

V is TRBV4-3 and J is TRBJ2-1; D is uncertain. The germline CDR1 and CDR2 sequences are LGHNA and YSLEER. V lost 0 bases, J lost 4 bases, and 10 bases lay in between. This CDR3 spans 15 amino acids. The CDR3: CASSQDALIYNEQFF. The CDR3 DNA follows: TGCGCCAGCAGCCAAGATGCCCTGATTTACAATGAGCAGTTCTTC.

The rearrangement links TRBV30 to TRBJ2-1, with D unclear. The CDR3 covers 15 residues. CDR1 and CDR2 from the germline V gene are GTSNPN and SVGIG (reference sequence). V lost 0 bases, J lost 2 bases, and 11 bases lay in between. This CDR3 reads CAWSVLRVPYNEQFF. The CDR3 coding sequence is TGTGCCTGGAGTGTACTGAGAGTCCCCTACAATGAGCAGTTCTTC.

The chain recombines TRBV7-9 with TRBJ1-4, with TRBD1 as a possible D gene (5 bases). CDR1 SEHNR and CDR2 FQNEAQ come from the germline V gene (reference sequence). V was pared by 5 bases and J by 5 bases, with 21 bases between. CDR3 length: 17 residues. CDR3 in DNA: TGTGCCAGCAGCCGCCCTGTTGCGGGACCGAAAAATGAAAAACTGTTTTTT. Its protein product is CASSRPVAGPKNEKLFF.